These 13 T cell receptor beta chains were all obtained from the same sample, sequenced in a study of monozygotic twins with inflammatory bowel disease. TCRdb re-called the 5' RACE reads and catalogs CDR3 proteins one per entry, DNA excluded. Its clone listing holds about 300,000 distinct CDR3 sequences. What was sequenced was blood. These receptors were obtained from a human donor with ulcerative colitis or Crohn's disease, or a healthy co-twin of an affected twin (not recorded which).

The CDR3: CASSGTGAAKNIQYF. This rearrangement joins TRBV9 to TRBJ2-4; no DNA is available, so the TRBD1 call from TCRdb remains unchecked. CDR3 length equals 15 residues. Germline CDR1 reads SGDLS; CDR2 reads YYNGEE.

V and J are TRBV7-8 and TRBJ2-3; the TCRdb D gene call, TRBD1, has no DNA to confirm it. The V gene's germline CDR1 is SGHVS and CDR2 FQNEAQ. The CDR3 length is 15 residues. CDR3 protein: CASSSQGVGLGTQYF.

J is TRBJ2-5 and V is TRBV9. The CDR3 spans 14 residues. From germline, CDR1 is SGDLS and CDR2 YYNGEE. This chain's CDR3 is CASSVAEGWETQYF. The variable domain in full, with the rest retrieved from reference TRBV9 and TRBJ2-5, is DSGVTQTPKHLITATGQRVTLRCSPRSGDLSVYWYQQSLDQGLQFLIQYYNGEERAKGNILERFSAQQFPDLHSELNLSSLELGDSALYFCASSVAEGWETQYFGPGTRLLVL.

The chain carries TRBV2 and TRBJ2-1; TCRdb calls TRBD1, which cannot be checked without DNA. Germline values: CDR1 SNHLY, CDR2 FYNNEI. The CDR3 has 16 amino acids. This chain's CDR3 is CASSGGAGRQYNEQFF.

V and J are TRBV19 and TRBJ2-7; checking the TCRdb D call of TRBD1 is not possible without DNA. Germline loops: CDR1 LNHDA, CDR2 SQIVND (reference sequence). The CDR3 length is 14 residues. CDR3 sequence: CASNRAGDAYEQYF. Filled out from reference TRBV19 and TRBJ2-7, the complete variable domain reads DGGITQSPKYLFRKEGQNVTLSCEQNLNHDAMYWYRQDPGQGLRLIYYSQIVNDFQKGDIAEGYSVSREKKESFPLTVTSAQKNPTAFYLCASNRAGDAYEQYFGPGTRLTVT.

This rearrangement joins TRBV6-1 to TRBJ1-6; lacking DNA, the TRBD1 call made by TCRdb goes unchecked. The CDR3 has 17 residues. CDR1 and CDR2 from the germline V gene are MNHNS and SASEGT. CDR3 residues: CASGGQGASIDNSPLHF.

The chain carries TRBV9 and TRBJ2-7; the D gene TCRdb calls, TRBD2, cannot be checked with no DNA. Germline-derived CDR1 and CDR2 are SGDLS and YYNGEE. This CDR3 is built from 16 residues. CDR3 residues: CASSEGIAGGAYEQYF.

The rearrangement joins TRBV28 to TRBJ1-5; the D call from TCRdb, TRBD1, cannot be confirmed without DNA. CDR3 length equals 15 residues. CDR1 is MDHEN and CDR2 is SYDVKM in the germline V gene. CDR3 residues: CASRETGVGNQPQHF.

This chain joins TRBV19 and TRBJ2-6; the D call from TCRdb, TRBD1, cannot be confirmed without DNA. Germline V CDR1 and CDR2: LNHDA, SQIVND (reference sequence). The CDR3 loop spans 16 amino acids. This CDR3 is CASSFGDRAGANVLTF.

The CDR3 sequence is CASSLTDRGEPFF. The chain is built from TRBV5-1 and TRBJ1-1; there is no DNA to check the TCRdb D call of TRBD1. The CDR3 covers 13 residues. Germline loops: CDR1 SGHRS, CDR2 YFSETQ. Using reference TRBV5-1 and TRBJ1-1 for the parts outside the CDR3, the full variable domain is KAGVTQTPRYLIKTRGQQVTLSCSPISGHRSVSWYQQTPGQGLQFLFEYFSETQRNKGNFPGRFSGRQFSNSRSEMNVSTLELGDSALYLCASSLTDRGEPFFGQGTRLTVV.

This rearrangement joins TRBV7-2 to TRBJ1-2. The V gene's germline CDR1 is SGHTA and CDR2 FQGNSA. The CDR3 extends over 11 amino acids. The CDR3 spells CASSLASGYTF.

The chain joins TRBV2 to TRBJ1-1; TCRdb proposes TRBD1, but this gene call is untestable without DNA. The CDR3 spans 14 residues. Germline assignment: CDR1 SNHLY and CDR2 FYNNEI. CDR3 amino acids: CVSSDTGGYTEAFF.

The J gene is TRBJ2-6, the V gene TRBV24-1. CDR1 KGHDR and CDR2 SFDVKD come from the germline V gene. The length of the CDR3 is 13 residues. The CDR3 sequence: CATSESGANVLTF.